This T cell receptor beta chain was identified in a study of shared clonotypes between healthy human individuals. Study-level information: Each donor's CD4 naive and CD4 memory cells filled three plates apiece, CD8 naive two, and CD8 memory one. Whole-study results and caveats: The generation probabilities recorded for non-shared clonotypes fell below those of clonotypes shared by all four donors.

Germline values: CDR1 SGHDT, CDR2 YYEEEE. V shed 5 bases, J shed 4 bases, and the junction held 8 bases outside the gene matches. The CDR3 loop spans 15 amino acids. Generated by immunoSEQ multiplex PCR, the TCRdb table keeps only in-frame clones and is missing some. The sample has 740,000 or so clones, more than 70% seen once. The donor population consisted of healthy HIV-negative adults with no recent acute infections or vaccinations. CD4+ cells yielded CD45RA+ naive and CD45RA-negative memory subsets. A word on this clone: The target antigen is unknown.

V and J are TRBV5-6 and TRBJ2-7, with 11 bases matching TRBD2. Material: memory CD4+ T cells sorted from blood. As for subset: CD45RA-negative fraction. The clonotype comes from a woman under 40 in good health. The CDR3 DNA sequence: TGTGCCAGCAGTCTTAGGACTAGCGGGTCTTACGAGCAGTACTTC. Its protein product is CASSLRTSGSYEQYF.